Listed below are T cell receptor beta chains from one sample, sequenced in a study of cytomegalovirus exposure and HLA in healthy donors. Repertoires were generated with immunoSEQ multiplex PCR, while TCRdb's copy carries only in-frame clones and drops some. Seen in this sample are some 140,000 clones; the ten most common clones hold less than 2.5%. Source material: PBMCs. The receptor set was obtained from a woman in her sixties in good health and CMV-seronegative. Each CDR3 is given with its conserved first and last residue. The D gene is left open where the match is weak.

>TRBJ2-2|TRBV12-5|TRBD1
TGTGCTAGTGGTCCCAGAGCAGGGGGCGCGTACACCGGGGAGCTGTTTTTT
CASGPRAGGAYTGELFF
>TRBJ1-5|TRBV2|-
TGTGCCAGCAAGCCGCAGGGCAATCAGCCCCAGCATTTT
CASKPQGNQPQHF
>TRBJ2-1|TRBV7-8|-
TGTGCCAGCAGCTTAGCTCGGGTTAGCTCCTACAATGAGCAGTTCTTC
CASSLARVSSYNEQFF
>TRBJ2-1|TRBV6-6|-
TGTGCCAGCTGTGCAGGGCGTTTCAATGAGCAGTTCTTC
CASCAGRFNEQFF
>TRBJ2-7|TRBV11-3|-
TGTGCCAGCAGCTTGGGGGGTGAATACGAGCAGTACTTC
CASSLGGEYEQYF
>TRBJ2-1|TRBV18|-
TGTGCCAGCTCACCACCTGTTCTCTGGGAGACCTACAATGAGCAGTTCTTC
CASSPPVLWETYNEQFF
>TRBJ2-7|TRBV28|TRBD1
TGTGCCAGCACCTTTTTTCAGGGGGTGACCACCTACGAGCAGTACTTC
CASTFFQGVTTYEQYF
>TRBJ1-1|TRBV5-1|TRBD1
TGCGCCACTAATCTGGCTTCAGGGGGCTCTGAAGCTTTCTTT
CATNLASGGSEAFF
>TRBJ1-6|TRBV5-6|-
TGTGCCAGCAGCTTGGCCCCACACGATAATTCACCCCTCCACTTT
CASSLAPHDNSPLHF
>TRBJ1-4|TRBV19|-
TGTGCCAGTACACAGGCACTAACAACTAATGAAAAACTGTTTTTT
CASTQALTTNEKLFF
>TRBJ2-1|TRBV29-1|TRBD2
TGCAGCCATTTAAGTCGGGAGGGGGGGTCCTACAATGAGCAGTTCTTC
CSHLSREGGSYNEQFF
>TRBJ1-5|TRBV11-3|TRBD1
TGTGCCAGCAGCCCGCGACAGGGCATAGAGGTTGATCAGCCCCAGCATTTT
CASSPRQGIEVDQPQHF
>TRBJ1-1|TRBV5-4|TRBD1
TGTGCCAGCAGCTACAACAGGGGGCAAACTGAAGCTTTCTTT
CASSYNRGQTEAFF
>TRBJ1-1|TRBV7-3|TRBD1
TGTGCCAGCAGCATGAGACAGGGGCTGGGCACTGAAGCTTTCTTT
CASSMRQGLGTEAFF
>TRBJ2-7|TRBV11-1|-
TGTGCCAGCAGCTTACTCTACGAGCAGTACTTC
CASSLLYEQYF
>TRBJ1-1|TRBV2|-
TGTGCCAGCAGCAGATTGAACACTGAAGCTTTCTTT
CASSRLNTEAFF
>TRBJ2-1|TRBV7-9|TRBD2
TGTGCCAGCAGCTTGCAAACTAGCGGGAGCCGGCCCCTCTTC
CASSLQTSGSRPLF
>TRBJ1-2|TRBV30|TRBD1
TGTGCCTGGAGCGGAGGGGACAGGGGAGACGGCTACACCTTC
CAWSGGDRGDGYTF
>TRBJ2-7|TRBV2|-
TGTGCCAGCAGTGAAAAAACAGGGGGAGGGTTCTTC
CASSEKTGGGFF
>TRBJ1-1|TRBV5-4|-
TGTGCCAGCAGATATTTGGGAGGGACTGAAGCTTTCTTT
CASRYLGGTEAFF
>TRBJ2-7|TRBV7-9|TRBD2
TGTGCCAGCAGCGCAGGACTAGGCTCTGGCTACGAGCAGTACTTC
CASSAGLGSGYEQYF
>TRBJ2-1|TRBV28|TRBD2
TGTGCCAGCATCTCTAATCTACTAGCGGCCTCCTACAATGAGCAGTTCTTC
CASISNLLAASYNEQFF
>TRBJ1-5|TRBV7-5|-
-
CALEGVGLGNQPQHF
>TRBJ2-4|TRBV20-1|-
TGCAGTGCTACCATCTCCAGCATTCAGTACTTC
CSATISSIQYF
>TRBJ2-7|TRBV13|-
TGTGCCAGCAGCCAATACAGGGTAATCGAGCAGTACTTC
CASSQYRVIEQYF
>TRBJ2-7|TRBV19|TRBD2
TGTGCCAGTAGTGAACTAGCGGGGGGTTACGAGCAGTACTTC
CASSELAGGYEQYF
>TRBJ1-2|TRBV18|TRBD1
TGTGCCAGCTCACCACCCCCGGGCCGGGACAGAGGTGGCTACACCTTC
CASSPPPGRDRGGYTF
>TRBJ1-1|TRBV5-1|-
TGCGCCAGCAGCTTCGGCCCGCTAATCTCGGGAGGCACTGAAGCTTTCTTT
CASSFGPLISGGTEAFF
>TRBJ2-3|TRBV7-8|-
TGTGCCAGCAGCACTAGGCCGATAAACCGTCTCGTCACAGATACGCAGTATTTT
CASSTRPINRLVTDTQYF
>TRBJ2-5|TRBV7-6|-
TGTGCCAGCGCCAGGGGAGAGACCCAGTACTTC
CASARGETQYF
>TRBJ2-7|TRBV9|-
TGTGCCAGCAGCGTAGCGGGGAAGGTGATGGGCGAGCAGTACTTC
CASSVAGKVMGEQYF
>TRBJ2-5|TRBV2|-
TGTGCCAGCAGTGAAGCGCTCGACAGTATAAAGAGAGAGACCCAGTACTTC
CASSEALDSIKRETQYF
>TRBJ2-3|TRBV29-1|TRBD2
TGCAGCGTTTCATCCGGGACTACGAGGGATACGCAGTATTTT
CSVSSGTTRDTQYF
>TRBJ2-7|TRBV5-1|-
TGCGCCAGCAGCTTGACGGGAGCCTCCTACGAGCAGTACTTC
CASSLTGASYEQYF
>TRBJ2-7|TRBV6-5|TRBD1
TGTGCCAGCAGTTATACCGCAGGGGGAATCCCCTACGAGCAGTACTTC
CASSYTAGGIPYEQYF
>TRBJ1-1|TRBV2|-
TGTGCCAGCAGTGAAGGAGGGCGTGAAGCTTTCTTT
CASSEGGREAFF
>TRBJ2-3|TRBV6-1|TRBD2
TGTGCCAGCAGTAGAACGGGGGGGCCCTCAGATACGCAGTATTTT
CASSRTGGPSDTQYF
>TRBJ2-7|TRBV18|TRBD2
TGTGCCAGCTCACCAGGCGCGGGAGCCTACGAGCAGTACTTC
CASSPGAGAYEQYF
>TRBJ1-6|TRBV2|-
TGTGCCAGCATCCCTGGAGGCAGAAATTCACCCCTCCACTTT
CASIPGGRNSPLHF
>TRBJ1-2|TRBV7-2|TRBD1
TGTGCCAGCAGCCAGAGGCAGGGGGGTGGCTACACCTTC
CASSQRQGGGYTF
>TRBJ2-7|TRBV28|-
TGTGCCAGCAACACGGGAGTCTACGAGCAGTACTTC
CASNTGVYEQYF
>TRBJ2-5|TRBV5-6|TRBD1
TGTGCCAGCAGCTTGGCGGGACAGGGAATAGGAGAGACCCAGTACTTC
CASSLAGQGIGETQYF